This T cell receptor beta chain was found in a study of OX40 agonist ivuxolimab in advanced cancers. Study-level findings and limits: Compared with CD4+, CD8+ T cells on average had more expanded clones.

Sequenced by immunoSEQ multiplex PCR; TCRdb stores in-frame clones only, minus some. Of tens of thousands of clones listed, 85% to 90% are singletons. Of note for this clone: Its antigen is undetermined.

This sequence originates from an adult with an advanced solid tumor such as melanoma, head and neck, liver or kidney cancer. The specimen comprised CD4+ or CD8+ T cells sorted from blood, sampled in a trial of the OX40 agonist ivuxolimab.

In nucleotides, the CDR3 is TGTGCCAGCAGCGTAGCTCTTGCAGGTAAGTTACTTTCCTACGAGCAGTACTTC. It codes for CASSVALAGKLLSYEQYF. V is TRBV9 and J is TRBJ2-7; D is undetermined. This CDR3 spans 18 amino acids. V lost 0 bases and J lost 1, with 20 bases in between. Germline V gene lookup returns CDR1 SGDLS and CDR2 YYNGEE.